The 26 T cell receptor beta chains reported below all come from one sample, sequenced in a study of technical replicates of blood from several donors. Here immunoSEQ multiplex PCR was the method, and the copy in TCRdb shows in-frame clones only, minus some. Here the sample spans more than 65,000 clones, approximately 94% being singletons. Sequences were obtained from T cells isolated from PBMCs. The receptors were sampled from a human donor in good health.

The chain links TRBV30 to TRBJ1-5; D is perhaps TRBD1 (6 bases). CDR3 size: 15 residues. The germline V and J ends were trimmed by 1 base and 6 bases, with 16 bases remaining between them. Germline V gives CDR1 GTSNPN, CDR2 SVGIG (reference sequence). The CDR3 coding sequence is TGTGCCTGGAGTGGGGGAGGGGGGGCAGGTCAGCCCCAGCATTTT. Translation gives CAWSGGGGAGQPQHF.

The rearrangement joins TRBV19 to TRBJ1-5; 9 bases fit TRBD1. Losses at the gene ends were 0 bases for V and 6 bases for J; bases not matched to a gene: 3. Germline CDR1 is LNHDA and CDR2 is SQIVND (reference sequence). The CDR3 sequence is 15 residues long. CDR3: CASSIDRTGVQPQHF. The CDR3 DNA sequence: TGTGCCAGTAGTATAGACAGGACAGGGGTTCAGCCCCAGCATTTT.

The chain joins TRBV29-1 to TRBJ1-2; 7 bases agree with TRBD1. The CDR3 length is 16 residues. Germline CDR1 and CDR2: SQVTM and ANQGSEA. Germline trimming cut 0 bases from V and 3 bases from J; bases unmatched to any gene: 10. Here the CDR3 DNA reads TGCAGCGTTGAAGATAAAGGGACAGAACGAGACTATGGCTACACCTTC. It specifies CSVEDKGTERDYGYTF.

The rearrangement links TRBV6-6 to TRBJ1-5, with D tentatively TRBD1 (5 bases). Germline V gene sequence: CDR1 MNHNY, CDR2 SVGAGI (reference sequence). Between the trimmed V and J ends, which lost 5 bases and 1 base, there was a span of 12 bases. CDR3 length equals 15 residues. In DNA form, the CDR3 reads TGTGCCAGCAGTAGCCTTGGGGGGAGCAATCAGCCCCAGCATTTT. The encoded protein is CASSSLGGSNQPQHF.

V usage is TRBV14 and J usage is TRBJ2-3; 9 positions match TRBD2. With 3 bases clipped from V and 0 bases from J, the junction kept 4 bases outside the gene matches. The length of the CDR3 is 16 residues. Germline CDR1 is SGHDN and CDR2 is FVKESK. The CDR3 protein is CASSHIAGASTDTQYF. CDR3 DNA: TGTGCCAGCAGCCACATAGCGGGGGCCAGCACAGATACGCAGTATTTT.

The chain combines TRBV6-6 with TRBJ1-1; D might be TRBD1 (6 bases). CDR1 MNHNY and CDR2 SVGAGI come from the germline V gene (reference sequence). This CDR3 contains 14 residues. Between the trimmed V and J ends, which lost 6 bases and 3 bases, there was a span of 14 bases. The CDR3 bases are TGTGCCAGCAGGTGGGGGTCAGGGGACACTGAAGCTTTCTTT. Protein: CASRWGSGDTEAFF.

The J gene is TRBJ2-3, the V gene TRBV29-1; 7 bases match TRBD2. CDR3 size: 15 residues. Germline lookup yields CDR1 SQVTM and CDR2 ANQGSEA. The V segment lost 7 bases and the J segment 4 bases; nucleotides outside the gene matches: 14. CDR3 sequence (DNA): TGCAGCGCCGGGGGGAAAGGGGCCGAGGCAGATACGCAGTATTTT. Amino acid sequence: CSAGGKGAEADTQYF.

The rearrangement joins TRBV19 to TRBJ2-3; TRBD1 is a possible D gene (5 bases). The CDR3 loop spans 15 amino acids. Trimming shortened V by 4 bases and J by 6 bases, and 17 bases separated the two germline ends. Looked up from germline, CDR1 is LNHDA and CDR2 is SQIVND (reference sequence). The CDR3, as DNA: TGTGCCAGTAGTACCCTCTCCCGGAAGGGGGATACGCAGTATTTT. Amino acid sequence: CASSTLSRKGDTQYF.

The CDR3 region is CASSLDRIDNTEAFF. The DNA of the CDR3 is TGTGCCAGTAGTCTCGACAGAATCGATAACACTGAAGCTTTCTTT. The J gene is TRBJ1-1, the V gene TRBV19; TRBD1 might be the D (5 bases). Germline V CDR1 and CDR2: LNHDA, SQIVND (reference sequence). Trimming left V 5 bases short and J 2 bases short, with 15 bases between. This CDR3 region has 15 residues.

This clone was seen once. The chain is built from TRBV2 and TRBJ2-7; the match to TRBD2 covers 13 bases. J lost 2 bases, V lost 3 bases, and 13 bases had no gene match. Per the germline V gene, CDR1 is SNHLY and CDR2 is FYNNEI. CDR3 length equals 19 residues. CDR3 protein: CASSDSTSGGPGDAYEQYF. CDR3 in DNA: TGTGCCAGCAGTGATTCGACTAGCGGGGGGCCAGGGGACGCCTACGAGCAGTACTTC.

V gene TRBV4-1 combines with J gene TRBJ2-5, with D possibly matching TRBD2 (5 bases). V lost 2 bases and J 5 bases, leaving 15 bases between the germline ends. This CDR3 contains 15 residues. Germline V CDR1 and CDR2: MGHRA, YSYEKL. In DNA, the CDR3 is TGCGCCAGCAGCCAAAACCTGGAGGCGAGGGAGACCCAGTACTTC. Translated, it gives CASSQNLEARETQYF.

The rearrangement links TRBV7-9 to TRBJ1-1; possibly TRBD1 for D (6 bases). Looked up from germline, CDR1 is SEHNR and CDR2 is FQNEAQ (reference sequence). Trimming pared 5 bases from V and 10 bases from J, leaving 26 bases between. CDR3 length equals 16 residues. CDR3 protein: CASSLGSTGQILGAFF. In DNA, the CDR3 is TGTGCCAGCAGCCTTGGGTCAACAGGACAGATCCTCGGAGCTTTCTTT.

The chain's CDR3 is CASSQDLYDRRDEQYF. The CDR3 DNA reads TGCGCCAGCAGCCAAGATCTATACGACAGGAGAGACGAGCAGTACTTC. The V gene is TRBV4-1, the J gene TRBJ2-7; D possibly corresponds to TRBD1 (6 bases). V shed 0 bases and J shed 5 bases, with 17 bases lying between them. Germline lookup yields CDR1 MGHRA and CDR2 YSYEKL. The CDR3 covers 16 residues.

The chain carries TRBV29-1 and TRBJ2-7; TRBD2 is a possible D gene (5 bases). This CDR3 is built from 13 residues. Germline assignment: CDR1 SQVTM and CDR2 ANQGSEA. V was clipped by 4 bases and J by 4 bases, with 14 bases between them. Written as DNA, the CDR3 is TGCAGCGTTGGAGGAGGAACCCAATACGAGCAGTACTTC. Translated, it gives CSVGGGTQYEQYF.

CDR3 in amino acids: CASSLGSSTGKETQYF. The CDR3 DNA is TGCGCCAGCAGCTTGGGTTCTTCGACAGGGAAGGAGACCCAGTACTTC. The rearrangement joins TRBV5-1 to TRBJ2-5; 7 nucleotides align to TRBD1. After removal of 0 bases from V and 5 bases from J, the junction contained 10 bases not matched to a gene. The length of the CDR3 is 16 residues. Germline CDR1 is SGHRS and CDR2 is YFSETQ. Drawing the rest from reference TRBV5-1 and TRBJ2-5, the complete variable domain is KAGVTQTPRYLIKTRGQQVTLSCSPISGHRSVSWYQQTPGQGLQFLFEYFSETQRNKGNFPGRFSGRQFSNSRSEMNVSTLELGDSALYLCASSLGSSTGKETQYFGPGTRLLVL.

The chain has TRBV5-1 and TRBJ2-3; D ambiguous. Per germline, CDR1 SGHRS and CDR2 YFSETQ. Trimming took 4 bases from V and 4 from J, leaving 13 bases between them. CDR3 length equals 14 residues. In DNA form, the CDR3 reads TGCGCCAGCAGCCCCCCCAACCTACCAGATACGCAGTATTTT. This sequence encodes CASSPPNLPDTQYF.

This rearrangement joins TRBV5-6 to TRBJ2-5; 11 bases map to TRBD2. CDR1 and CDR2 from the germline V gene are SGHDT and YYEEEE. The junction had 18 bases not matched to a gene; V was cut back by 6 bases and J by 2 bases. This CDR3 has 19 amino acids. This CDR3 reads CASTDRISSGRMAQETQYF. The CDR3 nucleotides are TGTGCCAGCACAGACAGGATCTCTAGCGGGAGGATGGCACAAGAGACCCAGTACTTC. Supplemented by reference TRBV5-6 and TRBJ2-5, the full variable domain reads DAGVTQSPTHLIKTRGQQVTLRCSPKSGHDTVSWYQQALGQGPQFIFQYYEEEERQRGNFPDRFSGHQFPNYSSELNVNALLLGDSALYLCASTDRISSGRMAQETQYFGPGTRLLVL.

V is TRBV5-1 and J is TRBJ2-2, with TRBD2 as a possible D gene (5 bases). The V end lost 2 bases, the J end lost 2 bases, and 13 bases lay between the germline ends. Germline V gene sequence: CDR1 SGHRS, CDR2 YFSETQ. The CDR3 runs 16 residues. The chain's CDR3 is CASSLRGSLNTGELFF. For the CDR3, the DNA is TGCGCCAGCAGCTTAAGAGGGAGCCTCAACACCGGGGAGCTGTTTTTT.

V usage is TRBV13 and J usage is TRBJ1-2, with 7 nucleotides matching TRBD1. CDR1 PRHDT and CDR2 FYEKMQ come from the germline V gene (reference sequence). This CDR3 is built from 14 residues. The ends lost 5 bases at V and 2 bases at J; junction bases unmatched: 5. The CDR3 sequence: CASSRGTANYGYTF. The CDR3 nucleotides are TGTGCCAGCAGCCGCGGGACAGCCAACTATGGCTACACCTTC.

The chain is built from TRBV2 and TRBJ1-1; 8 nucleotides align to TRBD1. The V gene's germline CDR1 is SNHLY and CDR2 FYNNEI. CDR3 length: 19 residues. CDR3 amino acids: CASVTSQLTRQGIHTKAFF. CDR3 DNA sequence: TGTGCGAGCGTAACCAGCCAGTTGACTCGACAGGGGATCCATACGAAGGCTTTCTTT.

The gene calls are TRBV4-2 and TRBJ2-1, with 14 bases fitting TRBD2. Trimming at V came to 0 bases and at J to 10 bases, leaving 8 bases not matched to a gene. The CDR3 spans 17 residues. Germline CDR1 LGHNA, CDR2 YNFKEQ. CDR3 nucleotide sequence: TGTGCCAGCAGCCAAGATTTTGCCGGGACTAGCGGGAGAGAGCAGTTCTTC. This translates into CASSQDFAGTSGREQFF.

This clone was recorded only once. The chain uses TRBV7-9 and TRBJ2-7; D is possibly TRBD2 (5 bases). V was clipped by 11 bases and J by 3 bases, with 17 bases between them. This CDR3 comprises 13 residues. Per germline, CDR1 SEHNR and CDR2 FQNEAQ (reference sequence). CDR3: CAPEELDGYEQYF. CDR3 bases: TGTGCCCCAGAAGAACTAGATGGCTACGAGCAGTACTTC. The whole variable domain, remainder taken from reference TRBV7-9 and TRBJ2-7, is DTGVSQNPRHKITKRGQNVTFRCDPISEHNRLYWYRQTLGQGPEFLTYFQNEAQLEKSRLLSDRFSAERPKGSFSTLEIQRTEQGDSAMYLCAPEELDGYEQYFGPGTRLTVT.

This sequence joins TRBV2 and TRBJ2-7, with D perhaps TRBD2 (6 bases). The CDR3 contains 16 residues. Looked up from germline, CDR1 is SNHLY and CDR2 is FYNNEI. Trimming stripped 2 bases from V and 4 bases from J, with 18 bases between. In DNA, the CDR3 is TGTGCCAGCAGTGAACGACTGACGGGAGTTCGGTACGAGCAGTACTTC. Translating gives CASSERLTGVRYEQYF.

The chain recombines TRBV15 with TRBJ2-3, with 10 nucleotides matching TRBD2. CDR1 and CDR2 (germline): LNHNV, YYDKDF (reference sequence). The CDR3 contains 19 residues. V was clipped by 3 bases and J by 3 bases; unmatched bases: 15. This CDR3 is CATSSTLAGGPKGTDTQYF. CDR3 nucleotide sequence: TGTGCCACCAGCAGTACTTTAGCGGGAGGCCCAAAAGGGACAGATACGCAGTATTTT. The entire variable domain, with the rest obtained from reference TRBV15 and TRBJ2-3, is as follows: DAMVIQNPRYQVTQFGKPVTLSCSQTLNHNVMYWYQQKSSQAPKLLFHYYDKDFNNEADTPDNFQSRRPNTSFCFLDIRSPGLGDTAMYLCATSSTLAGGPKGTDTQYFGPGTRLTVL.

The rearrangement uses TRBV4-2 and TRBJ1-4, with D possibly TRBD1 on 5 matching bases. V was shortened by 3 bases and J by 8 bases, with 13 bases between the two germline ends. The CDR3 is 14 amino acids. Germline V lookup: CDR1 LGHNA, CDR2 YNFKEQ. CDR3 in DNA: TGTGCCAGCAGCCAGGAAACAGGAGTCGAAAAACTGTTTTTT. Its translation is CASSQETGVEKLFF.

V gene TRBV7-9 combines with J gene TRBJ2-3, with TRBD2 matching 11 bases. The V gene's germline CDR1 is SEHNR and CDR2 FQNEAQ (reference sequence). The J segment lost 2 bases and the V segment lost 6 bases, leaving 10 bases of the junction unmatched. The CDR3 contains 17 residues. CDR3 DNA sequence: TGTGCCAGCAGAACCACGAGACTAGCGGGACCCACAGATACGCAGTATTTT. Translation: CASRTTRLAGPTDTQYF.